One T cell receptor beta chain is described in this entry. This sample stems from a study of ipilimumab plus nivolumab after autologous stem cell transplantation. The method was immunoSEQ multiplex PCR; TCRdb's version includes in-frame clones alone and lacks a portion of them. Of approximately 84,000 clones in the sample, 83% were seen once. The CDR3 has 14 residues. Between the trimmed V and J ends, which lost 4 bases and 4 bases, there was a span of 12 bases. The germline V gene encodes CDR1 SGHAT and CDR2 FQNNGV. The receptor's source is a male donor with diffuse large B-cell lymphoma. The sample was PBMCs, taken in a trial of ipilimumab plus nivolumab as post-transplant consolidation. The rearrangement links TRBV11-2 to TRBJ2-3, with D possibly being TRBD2 (5 bases). CDR3 DNA: TGTGCCAGCAGCTCCGCCTCGCGGGCAGATACGCAGTATTTT. It yields the protein CASSSASRADTQYF.